This T cell receptor beta chain was identified in a study of cytomegalovirus exposure and HLA in healthy donors. In the study overall: A preliminary data release comprised 91 million or so unique TCRs obtained from HLA-typed donors. Points from the study as a whole: Roughly even sequencing depth across donors was the assumption behind the presence/absence analyses. CMV antigen specificity of a few CMV-associated chains was confirmed in vitro.

PCR involved 60 Vbeta and 13 Jbeta primers. The repertoire was sequenced with immunoSEQ multiplex PCR; TCRdb's copy has only in-frame clones and lacks some. The sample shows roughly 180,000 clones, 65% to 85% of them seen only once. This clone was counted only a few times. Its antigen is unidentified. The sample was PBMCs. The source is a girl aged 10 to 17 in good health and CMV-seropositive.

Here the CDR3 reads CASSIVRGAGRMNTEAFF. The CDR3 nucleotides are TGTGCCAGTAGTATAGTGAGGGGAGCGGGCCGAATGAACACTGAAGCTTTCTTT. This chain connects TRBV19 to TRBJ1-1, with D tentatively TRBD1 (5 bases). V lost 1 base and J 0 bases, leaving 18 bases between the germline ends. CDR3 size: 18 residues. Germline V gene sequence: CDR1 LNHDA, CDR2 SQIVND (reference sequence). Looking up the rest from reference TRBV19 and TRBJ1-1 gives the full variable domain: DGGITQSPKYLFRKEGQNVTLSCEQNLNHDAMYWYRQDPGQGLRLIYYSQIVNDFQKGDIAEGYSVSREKKESFPLTVTSAQKNPTAFYLCASSIVRGAGRMNTEAFFGQGTRLTVV.